This entry lists 15 T cell receptor beta chains sequenced from one sample in a study of spatial heterogeneity in lung cancer. TCRdb called the 5' RACE reads again in MiXCR, with one record for every CDR3 protein. The repertoire holds some 120,000 distinct CDR3 sequences, more than 9% seen once, with 16% in the top ten. Time point noted: blood at routine non-recurrence follow-up after resection. Without sorting, whole RNA was sequenced from tumor, nontumor lung or frozen PBMC. Sequencing was performed on PBMCs, taken at follow-up. Receptors originate from a male donor with early-stage non-small cell lung cancer.

This clonotype was observed at least ten times. V is TRBV7-6 and J is TRBJ2-2, with D maybe TRBD1 (6 bases). V was clipped by 2 bases and J by 6 bases, with 16 bases between them. CDR3 length: 16 residues. Germline assignment: CDR1 SGHVS and CDR2 FNYEAQ. DNA for the CDR3: TGTGCCAGCAGCTTAAATACAGGGTTTCAAGCCGGGGAGCTGTTTTTT. Translating it yields CASSLNTGFQAGELFF.

The chain uses TRBV19 and TRBJ2-2; 7 bases match TRBD2. The germline V gene encodes CDR1 LNHDA and CDR2 SQIVND (reference sequence). The V gene end was trimmed by 5 bases and the J gene end by 4 bases; junction bases not matched to a gene: 7. The CDR3 has 15 amino acids. The CDR3 DNA reads TGTGCCAGTAGTGGCGGGGGAAGTGGCACCGGGGAGCTGTTTTTT. As protein: CASSGGGSGTGELFF.

In its sample, this clonotype was seen a few times. J is TRBJ1-2 and V is TRBV19, with 8 bases fitting TRBD1. V gave up 6 bases and J gave up 0 bases; unmatched junction bases: 6. This CDR3 comprises 15 residues. Germline V lookup: CDR1 LNHDA, CDR2 SQIVND (reference sequence). This CDR3 reads CASSRTGQTNYGYTF. DNA of the CDR3: TGTGCCAGTAGCCGGACAGGGCAGACTAACTATGGCTACACCTTC.

This chain joins TRBV10-2 and TRBJ2-1; 10 bases map to TRBD2. Trimming removed 4 bases from V and 3 bases from J; junction bases left unmatched: 6. The germline V gene encodes CDR1 WSHSY and CDR2 SAAADI. The CDR3 extends over 16 amino acids. CDR3 region: CASSGGWTSGYNEQFF. CDR3 in DNA: TGCGCCAGCAGTGGGGGTTGGACTAGCGGCTACAATGAGCAGTTCTTC.

This clonotype was counted a few times. The rearrangement links TRBV10-2 to TRBJ2-7, with D unresolved. The CDR3 contains 13 residues. V was trimmed by 3 bases and J by 1 base, leaving 7 bases between them. Germline loops: CDR1 WSHSY, CDR2 SAAADI. The CDR3 region has the DNA TGCGCCAGCAGTGACATTTTTTCCTACGAGCAGTACTTC. This encodes CASSDIFSYEQYF.

This clonotype was counted many times. The rearrangement links TRBV20-1 to TRBJ2-2; 9 bases are a match to TRBD1. V trimming: 0 bases; J trimming: 5 bases; junction bases outside the gene matches: 7. This CDR3 is built from 16 residues. Per the germline V gene, CDR1 is DFQATT and CDR2 is SNEGSKA (reference sequence). The CDR3, as DNA: TGCAGTGCTAGAGATCAGGGACAGGGACGAACCGGGGAGCTGTTTTTT. Protein: CSARDQGQGRTGELFF.

This clonotype was seen a handful of times. V gene TRBV18 combines with J gene TRBJ1-1; D not resolved. V was shortened by 4 bases and J by 2 bases, with 8 bases between the two germline ends. The V gene's germline CDR1 is KGHSH and CDR2 LQKENI. The CDR3 runs to 13 residues. The CDR3 sequence is CASSLQTNTEAFF. The CDR3 region has the DNA TGTGCCAGCTCACTACAGACTAACACTGAAGCTTTCTTT.

This clonotype was seen more than once but under ten times. This rearrangement joins TRBV11-2 to TRBJ2-3, with 8 bases matching TRBD2. V trimming: 6 bases; J trimming: 8 bases; junction bases outside the gene matches: 16. Germline V gives CDR1 SGHAT, CDR2 FQNNGV. The CDR3 extends over 16 amino acids. Here the CDR3 DNA reads TGTGCCAGCAGTCCAACGGGAGGGGGGGCCAAACCTACGCAGTATTTT. It codes for CASSPTGGGAKPTQYF. The variable domain in full, completed from reference TRBV11-2 and TRBJ2-3, reads EAGVAQSPRYKIIEKRQSVAFWCNPISGHATLYWYQQILGQGPKLLIQFQNNGVVDDSQLPKDRFSAERLKGVDSTLKIQPAKLEDSAVYLCASSPTGGGAKPTQYFGPGTRLTVL.

This clonotype occurred a few times. The chain employs TRBV3-1 and TRBJ1-5, with TRBD1 matching over 7 bases. J gave up 3 bases and V 1 base, and 3 bases lay outside the gene matches. Per the germline V gene, CDR1 is LGHDT and CDR2 is YNNKEL (reference sequence). The CDR3 consists of 15 residues. CDR3 sequence reads: CASSQADRDNQPQHF. CDR3 bases: TGTGCCAGCAGCCAAGCCGACAGGGACAATCAGCCCCAGCATTTT.

The table lists this clonotype with many counts. This chain links TRBV27 with TRBJ2-1; 7 positions agree with TRBD2. V was clipped by 5 bases and J by 6 bases; unmatched bases: 7. This CDR3 comprises 14 residues. CDR1 MNHEY and CDR2 SMNVEV come from the germline V gene (reference sequence). CDR3: CASSPERGINEQFF. The CDR3 nucleotides read TGTGCCAGCAGTCCCGAGCGGGGTATCAATGAGCAGTTCTTC.

This clonotype was seen repeatedly, ten times or more. The chain couples TRBV5-1 to TRBJ2-2, with D unresolved. The CDR3 consists of 12 residues. Germline V lookup: CDR1 SGHRS, CDR2 YFSETQ. Trimming took 0 bases from V and 3 from J, leaving 0 bases between them. CDR3 DNA: TGCGCCAGCAGCTTGGACACCGGGGAGCTGTTTTTT. This gives the protein CASSLDTGELFF.

The chain joins TRBV14 to TRBJ2-2; TRBD2 is a possible D gene (6 bases). Trimming took 4 bases from V and 5 from J, leaving 14 bases between them. The CDR3 has 15 residues. Germline loops: CDR1 SGHDN, CDR2 FVKESK. This CDR3 is CASSPSPRGTGELFF. DNA of the CDR3: TGTGCCAGCAGCCCCAGCCCCCGGGGGACCGGGGAGCTGTTTTTT.

Many counts were recorded for this clonotype. This chain joins TRBV27 and TRBJ1-5, with D tentatively TRBD1 (5 bases). CDR1 and CDR2 from the germline V gene are MNHEY and SMNVEV (reference sequence). The CDR3 is 15 amino acids. V gave up 1 base and J gave up 2 bases, with 9 bases separating them. The CDR3 coding sequence is TGTGCCAGCAGTTTATGGGCGGGGGGCAATCAGCCCCAGCATTTT. It specifies CASSLWAGGNQPQHF.

The rearrangement joins TRBV28 to TRBJ1-5; the D is unclear. This CDR3 has 15 residues. V shed 5 bases and J shed 4 bases, with 15 bases lying between them. Germline V gives CDR1 MDHEN, CDR2 SYDVKM. CDR3 bases: TGTGCCAGCAGTCTCCCTAGGGCAGGAAATCAGCCCCAGCATTTT. It specifies CASSLPRAGNQPQHF.

The sample holds a few counts of this clonotype. This chain uses TRBV12-3 or TRBV12-4 with TRBJ1-5, with D perhaps matching TRBD1 (5 bases). The length of the CDR3 is 14 residues. Trimming cost V 7 bases and J 1 base, with 11 bases left between them. The DNA of the CDR3 is TGTGCCAGCAAACGAGAGGGGAGCAATCAGCCCCAGCATTTT. Amino acids: CASKREGSNQPQHF.